This T cell receptor (beta chain) is drawn from a study of cytomegalovirus exposure and HLA in healthy donors (dated by TCRdb to the late 2010s). About the study as a whole: An earlier analysis of roughly 610 of the donors reported roughly 300 Gb of sequence data and 117 million unique TCR beta sequences obtained from about 179 million T cells. Roughly 320 gigabases of sequencing data and tens of millions of unique TCR sequences made up an early release that covered 640 HLA-typed donors. Among the roughly 370 genotyped donors, around 79% belonged to the genetic ancestry cluster associated with self-reported Caucasian donors. The study aimed to test whether signatures of past pathogen exposure could be identified by cataloging public T cell receptors. The T cell repertoires of 666 subjects were profiled by immunosequencing and related to cytomegalovirus serostatus. A separate validation cohort of roughly 130 different subjects was used in addition to the approximately 640-subject first cohort. High-throughput TCR immunosequencing, statistical association of individual TCRs with disease status, and machine learning were combined to predict cytomegalovirus infection status. A later analysis re-analyzed previously published TCR beta repertoires from 500 to 700 donors and added high-resolution HLA genotyping to study TCR occurrence patterns. The later analysis used no new phenotypic data to find candidate immune exposures, relying instead on TCR beta sequences and their occurrence across donors. In an earlier analysis of a few hundred of the donors, high-throughput TCR beta sequencing was used to judge whether each TCR beta V gene segment behaved as functional or pseudogenic. Donor age, sex, ethnicity and CMV serostatus were compiled together with the repertoire data. A later genetic analysis took genome-wide SNP genotypes for about 65% of the 666 donors and used that subset as a discovery cohort. All discovery cohort repertoires had been generated on a single sequencing platform. Class I and class II HLA loci were covered by the typing at four-digit resolution. Typing coverage differed by locus: A, B, C, DRB1 and DQB1 were typed in about 620-640 donors, DQA1 in about 550, DPA1 in around 580, and DPB1 in 400 to 490. About five DR-DQ haplotypes were treated as single units for association and clustering because of strong linkage in the cohort. Across around 400 genotyped donors of the cohort, an average of 235,054 unique TCR beta nucleotide sequences per donor were sequenced, and approximately 17% of those sequences were non-productive. Beyond this particular receptor, the publication reports: A further reported finding was that TCR beta sequences accurately predicted the HLA-A and HLA-B alleles for most subjects in the first cohort. HLA typing was unavailable for some donors at each locus, so association tests used only the typed subset. Linkage disequilibrium might explain the correlated functional status among segregating V segments, but an unknown experimental factor could not be ruled out. Because counts were too low, some 17 rarely observed V segments, including chromosome 9 orphons, were left out of the earlier analysis of a few hundred of the donors. In the study, approximately 160 TCR beta chains were listed as associated with cytomegalovirus. CMV serostatus was the only immune exposure information available for the cohort. A later analysis found that most CMV-associated TCR beta chains appeared HLA-restricted, with HLA associations seemingly driven largely by CMV exposure. A group of highly shared sequence variants was considered likely to be a technical artifact of the sequencing pipeline. In this cohort, only TCR beta chains were sequenced, and detectable features were limited by the absence of alpha or paired-chain data. The authors suggested that the approach could potentially be extended to other disease states and immunological phenotypes. Some IMGT-functional V segments, including TRBV6-2 and TRBV6-3, could not be told apart with the 87-base-pair reads, so those segments were excluded. Cytomegalovirus status was reported to be diagnosed by the classifier with high specificity and sensitivity in both the original and validation cohorts. A later analysis found that TCR association rates varied across HLA loci, with DRB1 alleles showing the most associated TCRs and HLA-C alleles the fewest. An earlier analysis of around 600 of the donors showed that most TCR beta V segments appeared in productive rearrangements either about 90% or about 30% of the time, which broadly matched IMGT annotations. A later genetic analysis reported fewer N-insertions in productive TCRs among donors in an Asian-associated ancestry cluster than the roughly 620-donor mean. In a later analysis, several top co-occurrence clusters were reported to appear linked to parvovirus B19, influenza, CMV and Epstein-Barr virus. Across donors, most TCR sequences were observed very rarely, whereas some public TCRs were present in many individuals. A few of the identified cytomegalovirus-associated TCR beta chains were confirmed in vitro to be specific for cytomegalovirus antigens. Assigning TCR associations to individual alleles was difficult when HLA alleles, especially DR and DQ, strongly co-occurred. A later analysis associated 15,000 to 20,000 TCR beta sequences with specific HLA alleles at a false discovery rate of 0.05. In a later analysis, HLA-associated TCR beta chains were found to be more clonally expanded and to have lower generation probabilities than equally common non-associated chains. V-gene and J-gene trimming of TCR beta chains was associated with a missense DCLRE1C variant in a later genetic analysis, and the association was replicated in an independent cohort. The presence/absence analyses assumed that sequencing depth was roughly uniform across donors, and that assumption may not be true.

The cohort consisted of approximately 690 healthy bone marrow donors. Cohort members were all nominally healthy when sampled, although unrecorded immune exposures were likely present. The donor tested CMV seronegative and was one of the 352 seronegative cohort members. Each donor provided a peripheral blood sample, and peripheral blood mononuclear cells were used for TCR beta sequencing. The Qiagen DNeasy Blood Extraction Kit was used to extract genomic DNA from the blood cell samples. A note on this clone: This clone's antigen is unknown. It has no much larger one-base neighbor in the sample; base qualities were not kept.

The library was generated by the immunoSEQ multiplex PCR assay. For the multiplex PCR, a mixture combining 60 forward primers for TCR Vbeta segments and 13 reverse primers for TCR Jbeta segments was used. The CDR3 region of rearranged TCR beta genes was amplified from genomic DNA by a multiplex PCR assay. The amplified TCR beta libraries were sequenced on the Illumina HiSeq System as 87-base-pair reads. Concerning the study's data processing: In a later analysis, around 80 million unique TCR beta chains were counted across the 500 to 700 repertoires, and roughly 10 million of these chains were shared by at least two donors. To remove PCR and sequencing errors, raw reads were error-corrected and collapsed into unique sequences using a nearest-neighbor algorithm that merged closely related sequences. V, D and J gene segments were assigned by aligning CDR3 sequences to IMGT reference sequences. For a sequence to be retained, a match of at least six nucleotides was required to both a V gene segment and a J gene segment. A rearrangement was called productive if the CDR3 had no stop codons and remained in frame with V and J, and every other rearrangement was called non-productive. CDR3 was defined according to IMGT convention as the region running from the second conserved V-encoded cysteine to the conserved J-encoded phenylalanine. The earlier analysis of 500 to 650 of the donors excluded any sequence lacking an unambiguous match to a single V gene segment. An earlier analysis of 550 to 650 of the donors classified V segments as functional when productive rearrangements were above 56.7% and as segregating when the standard deviation between donors was above 5%. A statistical classification framework was developed to diagnose cytomegalovirus status using the catalog of TCR beta chain sequences. In a later analysis, V and J genes were assigned by comparing TCR nucleotide sequences against IMGT/GENE-DB human TR gene sequences. In a later analysis, CDR3 sequences and most-parsimonious VDJ recombination scenarios were assigned using the TCRdist pipeline. In a later analysis, each TCR beta chain was defined by its CDR3 amino acid sequence together with its V-gene family, and reads without a unique V-gene family were excluded. To address suspected cross-contamination and a sequencing artifact, a later analysis removed a few hundred highly shared, low-generation-probability nucleotide sequences. In a later analysis, a clonal expansion index was calculated for each public chain from normalized within-repertoire ranks of inferred template counts. A later analysis computed generation probabilities with a VDJ recombination model fitted to out-of-frame rearrangements, and checked the results against IGoR. A later analysis scored TCR-TCR, TCR-HLA and TCR-CMV co-occurrence with hypergeometric tests, applying a repertoire-size bias correction to TCR pairs. In a later analysis, false discovery rates were estimated by permuting HLA or CMV assignments 20 times. In a later analysis, co-occurring TCRs were grouped using DBSCAN, and TCRdist sequence similarity was added for clustering within HLA-allele-positive subsets. For co-occurrence clustering, repertoires with fewer than 30,000 or more than 120,000 public chains were excluded, along with five repertoires with anomalous nucleotide sharing. Imported from immuneACCESS, the table was reduced by TCRdb to in-frame sequences with V and J called. These copies leave out some clones; in studies compared against another copy, an unresolved V gene accounts for under half, and the cause of the remainder is not known. V, J and clone size are those of that table, while D and trimming were read from the DNA. For this sample there are roughly 100,000 clones; approximately 73% appear just once. The ten most abundant clones make up more than 3% of the sample.

Germline trimming: 3 bases from V, 2 bases from J; junction bases outside gene matches: 8. Reading the germline V gene (reference sequence) gives CDR1 SGHNT and CDR2 YYREEE. CDR3 length: 15 amino acids, cysteine to phenylalanine. The DNA shown is the 45-base CDR3, in frame from base 1. The rearranged chain carries TRBV5-4 and TRBJ2-7; TRBD1 agrees with 7 junctional bases. Sequencing was performed on PBMCs. This sequence was found in a man in his forties or fifties in good health and CMV-seronegative. Read as DNA, the sequence is TGTGCCAGCAGCTCCGGGACAGTCCTACCCTACGAGCAGTACTTC. Translated, it gives CASSSGTVLPYEQYF.